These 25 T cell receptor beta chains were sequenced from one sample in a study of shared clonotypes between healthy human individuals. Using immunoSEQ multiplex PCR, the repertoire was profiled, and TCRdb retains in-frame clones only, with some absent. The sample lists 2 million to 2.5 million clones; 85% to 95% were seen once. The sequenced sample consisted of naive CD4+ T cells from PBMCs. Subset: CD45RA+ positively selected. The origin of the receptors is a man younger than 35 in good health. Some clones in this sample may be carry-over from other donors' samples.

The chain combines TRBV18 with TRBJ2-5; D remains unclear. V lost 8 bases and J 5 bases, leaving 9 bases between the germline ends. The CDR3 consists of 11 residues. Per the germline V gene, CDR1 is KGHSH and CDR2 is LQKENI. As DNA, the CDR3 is TGTGCCAGCACTACATCGGAGACCCAGTACTTC. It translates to CASTTSETQYF.

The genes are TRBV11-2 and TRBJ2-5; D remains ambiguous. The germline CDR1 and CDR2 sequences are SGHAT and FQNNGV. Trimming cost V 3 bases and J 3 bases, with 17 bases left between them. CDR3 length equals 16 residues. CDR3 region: CASSLRIIGLKETQYF. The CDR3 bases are TGTGCCAGCAGCTTGAGGATCATCGGCCTTAAAGAGACCCAGTACTTC.

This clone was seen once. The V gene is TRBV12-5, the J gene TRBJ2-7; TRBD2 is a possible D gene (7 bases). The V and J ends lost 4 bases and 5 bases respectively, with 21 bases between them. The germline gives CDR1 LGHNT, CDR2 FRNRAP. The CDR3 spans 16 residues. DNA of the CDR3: TGTGCTAGTGGTTCACCTCGGGTGGGGGGGCGCAACGAGCAGTACTTC. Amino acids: CASGSPRVGGRNEQYF.

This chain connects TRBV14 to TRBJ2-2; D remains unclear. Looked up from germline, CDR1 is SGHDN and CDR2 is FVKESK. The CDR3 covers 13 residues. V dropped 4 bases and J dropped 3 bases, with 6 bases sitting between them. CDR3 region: CASSPTYTGELFF. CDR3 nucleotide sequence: TGTGCCAGCAGCCCTACCTACACCGGGGAGCTGTTTTTT. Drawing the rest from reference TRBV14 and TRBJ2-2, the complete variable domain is EAGVTQFPSHSVIEKGQTVTLRCDPISGHDNLYWYRRVMGKEIKFLLHFVKESKQDESGMPNNRFLAERTGGTYSTLKVQPAELEDSGVYFCASSPTYTGELFFGEGSRLTVL.

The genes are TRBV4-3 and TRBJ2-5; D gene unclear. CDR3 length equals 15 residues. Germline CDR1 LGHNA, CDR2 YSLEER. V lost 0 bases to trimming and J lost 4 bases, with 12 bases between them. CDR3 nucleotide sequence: TGCGCCAGCAGCCAAGATGGAACAGTGGGAGAGACCCAGTACTTC. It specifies CASSQDGTVGETQYF.

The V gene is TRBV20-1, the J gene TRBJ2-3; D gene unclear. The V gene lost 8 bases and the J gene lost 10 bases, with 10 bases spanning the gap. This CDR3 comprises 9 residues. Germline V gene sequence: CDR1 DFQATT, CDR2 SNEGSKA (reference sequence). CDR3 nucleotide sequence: TGCAGTCCACCCGCGGCGCAGTATTTT. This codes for CSPPAAQYF.

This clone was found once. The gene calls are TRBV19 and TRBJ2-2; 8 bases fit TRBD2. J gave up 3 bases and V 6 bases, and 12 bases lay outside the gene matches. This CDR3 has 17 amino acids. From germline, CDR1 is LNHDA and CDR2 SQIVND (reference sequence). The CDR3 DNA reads TGTGCCAGTAGAAAAGGCGCGGGACTAGGGGACACCGGGGAGCTGTTTTTT. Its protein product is CASRKGAGLGDTGELFF.

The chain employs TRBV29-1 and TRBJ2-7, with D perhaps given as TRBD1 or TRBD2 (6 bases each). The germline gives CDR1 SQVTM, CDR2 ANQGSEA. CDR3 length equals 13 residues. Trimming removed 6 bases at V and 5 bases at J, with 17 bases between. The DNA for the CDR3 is TGCAGCGTAGGGGGGATTTCTGGCCACGAGCAGTACTTC. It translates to CSVGGISGHEQYF.

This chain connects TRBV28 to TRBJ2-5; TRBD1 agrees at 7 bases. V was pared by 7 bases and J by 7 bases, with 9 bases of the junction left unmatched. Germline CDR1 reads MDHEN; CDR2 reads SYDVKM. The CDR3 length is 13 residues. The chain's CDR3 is CASTMGQLRTQYF. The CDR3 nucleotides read TGTGCCAGCACCATGGGACAGCTCAGGACCCAGTACTTC.

The CDR3 coding sequence is TGTGCCAGCAGCACCCTCCAAGCGGGAGACCTCACCGGGGAGCTGTTTTTT. Encoded protein: CASSTLQAGDLTGELFF. The chain employs TRBV7-9 and TRBJ2-2; 8 positions agree with TRBD2. The germline V gene has CDR1 SEHNR and CDR2 FQNEAQ (reference sequence). The CDR3 is made up of 17 amino acids. V was clipped by 5 bases and J by 4 bases; unmatched bases: 12.

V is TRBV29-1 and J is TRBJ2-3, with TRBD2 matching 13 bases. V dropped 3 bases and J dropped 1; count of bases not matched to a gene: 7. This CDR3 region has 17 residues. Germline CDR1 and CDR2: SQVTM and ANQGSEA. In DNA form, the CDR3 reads TGCAGCGTTGAGGGGACTAGCGGGGCCTGGGGCACAGATACGCAGTATTTT. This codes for CSVEGTSGAWGTDTQYF.

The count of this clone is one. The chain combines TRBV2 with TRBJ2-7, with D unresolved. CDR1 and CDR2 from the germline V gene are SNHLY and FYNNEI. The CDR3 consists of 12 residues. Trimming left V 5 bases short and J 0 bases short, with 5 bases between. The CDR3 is CASSITSYEQYF. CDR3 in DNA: TGTGCCAGCAGTATAACCTCCTACGAGCAGTACTTC.

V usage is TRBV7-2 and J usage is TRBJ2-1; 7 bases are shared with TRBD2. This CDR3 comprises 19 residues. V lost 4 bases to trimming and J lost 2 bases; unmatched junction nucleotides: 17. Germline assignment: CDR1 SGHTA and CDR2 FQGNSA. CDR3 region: CASSSFLGLAEEAYNEQFF. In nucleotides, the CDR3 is TGTGCCAGCAGCTCATTTCTAGGCCTAGCGGAGGAGGCCTACAATGAGCAGTTCTTC.

The CDR3 here is CASSRLYEQYF. In DNA form, the CDR3 reads TGTGCCAGCAGCCGGCTATACGAGCAGTACTTC. The chain employs TRBV11-2 and TRBJ2-7; D gene unclear. Germline lookup yields CDR1 SGHAT and CDR2 FQNNGV. CDR3 length: 11 residues. The germline V and J ends were trimmed by 5 bases and 4 bases, with 6 bases remaining between them.

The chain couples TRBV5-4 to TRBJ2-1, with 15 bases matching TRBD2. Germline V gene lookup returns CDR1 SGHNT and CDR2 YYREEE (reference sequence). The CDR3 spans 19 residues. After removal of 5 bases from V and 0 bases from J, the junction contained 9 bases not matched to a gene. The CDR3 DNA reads TGTGCCAGCAGACGCGGACTAGCGGGAGGGAAATACTCCTACAATGAGCAGTTCTTC. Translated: CASRRGLAGGKYSYNEQFF.

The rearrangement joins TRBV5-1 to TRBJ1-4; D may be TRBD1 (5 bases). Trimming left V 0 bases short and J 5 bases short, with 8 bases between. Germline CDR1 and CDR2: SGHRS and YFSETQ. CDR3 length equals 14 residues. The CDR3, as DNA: TGCGCCAGCAGCTTGGGACAGTGGAATGAAAAACTGTTTTTT. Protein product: CASSLGQWNEKLFF.

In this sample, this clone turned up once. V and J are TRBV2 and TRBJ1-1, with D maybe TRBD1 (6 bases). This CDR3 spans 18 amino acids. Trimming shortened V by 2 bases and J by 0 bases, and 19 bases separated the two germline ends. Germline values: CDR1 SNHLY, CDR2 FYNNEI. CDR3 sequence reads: CASSEFLRQALVNTEAFF. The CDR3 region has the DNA TGTGCCAGCAGTGAATTCCTTAGACAGGCCCTAGTGAACACTGAAGCTTTCTTT.

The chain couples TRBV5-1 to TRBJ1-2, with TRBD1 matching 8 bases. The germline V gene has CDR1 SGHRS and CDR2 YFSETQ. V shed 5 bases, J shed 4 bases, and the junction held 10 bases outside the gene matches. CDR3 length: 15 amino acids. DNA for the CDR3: TGCGCCAGCAGACCGTCACGGACAGGGATCTATGGCTACACCTTC. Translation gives CASRPSRTGIYGYTF.

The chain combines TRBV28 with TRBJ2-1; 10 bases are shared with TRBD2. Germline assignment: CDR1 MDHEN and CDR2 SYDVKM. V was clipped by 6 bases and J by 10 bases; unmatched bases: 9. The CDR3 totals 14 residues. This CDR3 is CASRSQREGGEQFF. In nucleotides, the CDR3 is TGTGCCAGCAGGTCCCAGCGGGAGGGTGGGGAGCAGTTCTTC.

CDR3 protein: CASSATGDNQPQHF. The DNA for the CDR3 is TGTGCCAGCTCAGCGACAGGTGACAATCAGCCCCAGCATTTT. The chain carries TRBV18 and TRBJ1-5; weak D call: TRBD1 (6 bases). Trimming cost V 5 bases and J 3 bases, with 11 bases left between them. Germline values: CDR1 KGHSH, CDR2 LQKENI. This CDR3 is 14 amino acids long. Drawing the rest from reference TRBV18 and TRBJ1-5, the complete variable domain is NAGVMQNPRHLVRRRGQEARLRCSPMKGHSHVYWYRQLPEEGLKFMVYLQKENIIDESGMPKERFSAEFPKEGPSILRIQQVVRGDSAAYFCASSATGDNQPQHFGDGTRLSIL.

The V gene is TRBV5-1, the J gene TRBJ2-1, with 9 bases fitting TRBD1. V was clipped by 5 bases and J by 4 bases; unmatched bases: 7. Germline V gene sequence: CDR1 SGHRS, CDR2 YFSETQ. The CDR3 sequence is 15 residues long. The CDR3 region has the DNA TGCGCCAGCAGATTTGGGACAGGGAATTACAATGAGCAGTTCTTC. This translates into CASRFGTGNYNEQFF.

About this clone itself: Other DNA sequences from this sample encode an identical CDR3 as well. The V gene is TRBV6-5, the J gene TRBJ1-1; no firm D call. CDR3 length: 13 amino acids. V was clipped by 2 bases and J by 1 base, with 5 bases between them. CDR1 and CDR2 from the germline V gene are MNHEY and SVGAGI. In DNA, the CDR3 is TGTGCCAGCAGTTACGTACAGAACACTGAAGCTTTCTTT. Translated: CASSYVQNTEAFF.

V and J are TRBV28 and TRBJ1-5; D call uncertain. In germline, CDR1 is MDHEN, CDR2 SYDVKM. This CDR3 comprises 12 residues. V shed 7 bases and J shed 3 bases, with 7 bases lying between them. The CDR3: CASTAINQPQHF. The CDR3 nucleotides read TGTGCCAGCACCGCGATCAATCAGCCCCAGCATTTT. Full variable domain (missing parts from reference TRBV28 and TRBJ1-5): DVKVTQSSRYLVKRTGEKVFLECVQDMDHENMFWYRQDPGLGLRLIYFSYDVKMKEKGDIPEGYSVSREKKERFSLILESASTNQTSMYLCASTAINQPQHFGDGTRLSIL.

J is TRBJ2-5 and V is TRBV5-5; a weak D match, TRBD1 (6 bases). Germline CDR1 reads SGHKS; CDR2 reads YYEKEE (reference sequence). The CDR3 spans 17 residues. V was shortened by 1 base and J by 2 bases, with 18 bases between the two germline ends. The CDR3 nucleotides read TGTGCCAGCAGCTTGAGACAGGCCGCATGGAATCAAGAGACCCAGTACTTC. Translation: CASSLRQAAWNQETQYF.

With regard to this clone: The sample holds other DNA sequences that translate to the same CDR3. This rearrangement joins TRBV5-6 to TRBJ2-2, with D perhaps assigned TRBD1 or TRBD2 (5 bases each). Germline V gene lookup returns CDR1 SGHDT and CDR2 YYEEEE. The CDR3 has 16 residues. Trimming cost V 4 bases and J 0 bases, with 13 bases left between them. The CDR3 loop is CASSPGTGANTGELFF. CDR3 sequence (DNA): TGTGCCAGCAGCCCGGGGACGGGCGCGAACACCGGGGAGCTGTTTTTT.